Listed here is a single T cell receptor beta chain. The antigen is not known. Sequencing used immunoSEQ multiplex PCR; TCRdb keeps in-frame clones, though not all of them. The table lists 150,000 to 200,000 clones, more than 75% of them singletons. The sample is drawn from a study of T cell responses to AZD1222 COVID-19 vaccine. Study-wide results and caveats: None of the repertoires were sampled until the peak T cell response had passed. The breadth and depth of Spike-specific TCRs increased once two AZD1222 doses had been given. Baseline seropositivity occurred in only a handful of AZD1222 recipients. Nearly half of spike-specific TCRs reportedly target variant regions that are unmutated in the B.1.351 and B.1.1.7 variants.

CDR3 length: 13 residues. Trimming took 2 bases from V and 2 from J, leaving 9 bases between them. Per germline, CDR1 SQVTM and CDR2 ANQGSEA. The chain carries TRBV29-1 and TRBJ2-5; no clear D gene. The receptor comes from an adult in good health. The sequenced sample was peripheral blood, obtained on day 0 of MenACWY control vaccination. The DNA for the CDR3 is TGCAGCGTTGAACTGGCCCTACAAGAGACCCAGTACTTC. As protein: CSVELALQETQYF.